This passage covers 14 T cell receptor beta chains from one sample sequenced in a study of blood T cells in healthy people across ages. A J-beta primer mix and a sample-barcoded 5' primer were used in a second PCR of roughly 6 to 12 cycles. TCRdb redid the calling of the 5' RACE reads with MiXCR, one entry per CDR3 protein. The table records about 1,400,000 distinct CDR3 sequences, 42% of them present only once. The sequenced sample was blood. These receptors were collected from a woman aged 18-29 years in good health.

The DNA for the CDR3 is TGTGCCAGCTCAAAATTTAGCGGAAGCACAGATACGCAGTATTTT. Translating gives CASSKFSGSTDTQYF. The chain employs TRBV18 and TRBJ2-3, with D possibly TRBD2 on 6 matching bases. Germline lookup yields CDR1 KGHSH and CDR2 LQKENI. Trimming took off 5 bases at V and 0 bases at J, with 12 bases between the two ends. The CDR3 sequence is 15 residues long.

This clonotype was recorded a few times. V is TRBV2 and J is TRBJ1-1; D not certain. The CDR3 covers 13 residues. CDR1 is SNHLY, CDR2 FYNNEI, per germline. Trimming cost V 6 bases and J 1 base, with 9 bases left between them. The CDR3 here is CASRDTENTEAFF. The CDR3 coding sequence is TGTGCCAGCAGGGATACAGAGAACACTGAAGCTTTCTTT. The complete variable domain, with remaining parts taken from reference TRBV2 and TRBJ1-1, reads EPEVTQTPSHQVTQMGQEVILRCVPISNHLYFYWYRQILGQKVEFLVSFYNNEISEKSEIFDDQFSVERPDGSNFTLKIRSTKLEDSAMYFCASRDTENTEAFFGQGTRLTVV.

This clonotype occurred a few times. The chain recombines TRBV7-2 with TRBJ2-1; 8 bases fit TRBD2. The germline V gene has CDR1 SGHTA and CDR2 FQGNSA. This CDR3 region has 15 residues. V shed 5 bases, J shed 2 bases, and the junction held 5 bases outside the gene matches. In nucleotides, the CDR3 is TGTGCCAGCAGCCCCCAAGCGGGGGCCTACAATGAGCAGTTCTTC. Residues: CASSPQAGAYNEQFF.

This clonotype was observed a handful of times. The V gene is TRBV29-1, the J gene TRBJ1-2, with D maybe TRBD1 (6 bases). The V gene lost 5 bases and the J gene lost 6 bases, with 10 bases spanning the gap. This CDR3 has 11 residues. Germline V gene lookup returns CDR1 SQVTM and CDR2 ANQGSEA. The DNA for the CDR3 is TGCAGCGTTTTGACAGGCAATGGCTACACCTTC. This codes for CSVLTGNGYTF. Variable domain in full (rest from reference TRBV29-1 and TRBJ1-2): SAVISQKPSRDICQRGTSLTIQCQVDSQVTMMFWYRQQPGQSLTLIATANQGSEATYESGFVIDKFPISRPNLTFSTLTVSNMSPEDSSIYLCSVLTGNGYTFGSGTRLTVV.

The chain joins TRBV20-1 to TRBJ2-5; TRBD2 aligns across 12 bases. Germline assignment: CDR1 DFQATT and CDR2 SNEGSKA (reference sequence). Trimming at V came to 5 bases and at J to 4 bases, leaving 11 bases not matched to a gene. The CDR3 has 16 residues. The CDR3 DNA follows: TGCAGTGCTCCTTGGACTAGCGGGGTTAGAATAGAGACCCAGTACTTC. Protein sequence: CSAPWTSGVRIETQYF.

The V call is TRBV27, the J call TRBJ2-7; possibly TRBD1 for D (5 bases). Between the trimmed V and J ends, which lost 10 bases and 3 bases, there was a span of 10 bases. This CDR3 contains 11 residues. Germline V lookup: CDR1 MNHEY, CDR2 SMNVEV (reference sequence). Here the CDR3 reads CATLDNYEQYF. The CDR3, as DNA: TGTGCCACCCTGGACAACTACGAGCAGTACTTC.

This clonotype was counted only a few times. The CDR3 reads CASSPGVTYEQYF. CDR3 sequence (DNA): TGCGCCAGCAGCCCCGGGGTAACATACGAGCAGTACTTC. The V gene is TRBV5-1, the J gene TRBJ2-7, with a weak D call TRBD2 (5 bases). CDR1 and CDR2 (germline): SGHRS, YFSETQ. This CDR3 is built from 13 residues. The germline V and J ends were trimmed by 4 bases and 4 bases, with 12 bases remaining between them.

This chain joins TRBV20-1 and TRBJ1-4; 10 bases line up with TRBD1. This CDR3 is built from 14 residues. CDR1 and CDR2 from the germline V gene are DFQATT and SNEGSKA (reference sequence). V gave up 4 bases and J gave up 10 bases; unmatched junction bases: 9. CDR3 sequence: CSATLGTGDGKLFF. CDR3 coding DNA: TGCAGTGCTACCCTCGGGACAGGGGACGGAAAACTGTTTTTT.

The CDR3 spells CASSFDVAGVDEQYF. CDR3 sequence (DNA): TGCGCCAGCAGCTTTGACGTCGCGGGAGTTGACGAGCAGTACTTC. The V gene is TRBV5-1, the J gene TRBJ2-7; 7 nucleotides agree with TRBD2. There are 15 residues in the CDR3. The germline gives CDR1 SGHRS, CDR2 YFSETQ. V lost 2 bases to trimming and J lost 5 bases; unmatched junction nucleotides: 10.

This clonotype occurred many times. This chain uses TRBV29-1 with TRBJ2-5; D ambiguous. In germline, CDR1 is SQVTM, CDR2 ANQGSEA. Trimming pared 7 bases from V and 5 bases from J, leaving 11 bases between. The CDR3 loop spans 11 amino acids. CDR3 coding DNA: TGCAGCGGAACCGTATCGGAGACCCAGTACTTC. Its protein product is CSGTVSETQYF.

This clonotype appeared a few times. This chain uses TRBV20-1 with TRBJ1-1; tentatively, D is TRBD1 (5 bases). This CDR3 has 14 amino acids. The germline V gene has CDR1 DFQATT and CDR2 SNEGSKA (reference sequence). V lost 3 bases to trimming and J lost 5 bases, with 16 bases between them. In nucleotides, the CDR3 is TGCAGTGCTAGCGCCTTCCAGGGAGGGACTGAAGCTTTCTTT. Translation gives CSASAFQGGTEAFF.

This clonotype was counted a few times. The rearrangement joins TRBV7-9 to TRBJ2-6; D possibly corresponds to TRBD1 (6 bases). Deletions cut 5 bases from V and 0 bases from J, with 11 bases between. Germline CDR1 reads SEHNR; CDR2 reads FQNEAQ (reference sequence). CDR3 length: 16 residues. CDR3: CASSATGSSGANVLTF. CDR3 bases: TGTGCCAGCAGCGCGACAGGAAGCTCTGGGGCCAACGTCCTGACTTTC. Combining the CDR3 with reference TRBV7-9 and TRBJ2-6 gives the whole variable domain DTGVSQNPRHKITKRGQNVTFRCDPISEHNRLYWYRQTLGQGPEFLTYFQNEAQLEKSRLLSDRFSAERPKGSFSTLEIQRTEQGDSAMYLCASSATGSSGANVLTFGAGSRLTVL.

This clonotype has just a few counts. The chain joins TRBV2 to TRBJ2-4; 7 bases align to TRBD1. The J call is doubtful: the DNA matches TRBJ2-7 better. The CDR3 has 15 amino acids. Germline CDR1 and CDR2: SNHLY and FYNNEI. The CDR3 DNA reads TGTGCCACCCGATCGGGGCAGGGGGAACAGGGCGAGCAGTACTTC. This translates into CATRSGQGEQGEQYF.

This rearrangement joins TRBV18 to TRBJ1-2; D ambiguous. V lost 2 bases, J lost 3 bases, and 10 bases lay in between. The CDR3 has 14 residues. In germline, CDR1 is KGHSH, CDR2 LQKENI. DNA for the CDR3: TGTGCCAGCTCACCAAGGGCGCTACACTATGGCTACACCTTC. Translation: CASSPRALHYGYTF.